These T cell receptor beta chains were read from a single sample in a study of shared T cell receptors in the human thymus. Produced via immunoSEQ multiplex PCR; TCRdb's table is partial and in-frame only. The sample has roughly 68,000 clones; around 96% are singletons. What was sequenced was thymocytes. The source of these receptors is a human donor. Both conserved end residues are trimmed from each CDR3.

v_gene,j_gene,CDR3aa
TRBV4-3,TRBJ1-3,ASSQERTGTSGNTIY
TRBV30,TRBJ2-1,AWSPGLRGYNEQF
TRBV9,TRBJ2-3,ASSVGGGGPPDTQY
TRBV4-2,TRBJ1-4,ASSQRENRGLEKLF
TRBV28,TRBJ2-7,ASSPFPVQGAQEQY
TRBV11-2,TRBJ2-1,ASSLHRPGAHYNEQF
TRBV4-2,TRBJ1-1,ASSGGAAEGNTEAF
TRBV5-6,TRBJ2-3,ASSFRSTPEGTDTQY
TRBV4-1,TRBJ1-5,ASSQDQPAPQNNQPQH
TRBV4-1,TRBJ2-7,ASSPDRGHGEQY
TRBV5-6,TRBJ2-7,ASSLTGTAQPYCSDEQY
TRBV29-1,TRBJ1-2,SVERTTYGYT
TRBV27,TRBJ2-2,ASNRNSNTGELF
TRBV14,TRBJ1-2,ASSQDLIIRDNNYGYT
TRBV11-1,TRBJ2-5,ASSPLGRGPQETQY
TRBV27,TRBJ2-1,ASSIPSETGTSGYNEQF
TRBV4-2,TRBJ2-7,ASSQVKGGGEQY
TRBV9,TRBJ2-1,ASSALNPREEYEQF
TRBV7-8,TRBJ1-1,ASSPMGTEAF
TRBV28,TRBJ1-2,ASSLCDRSRGYGYT
TRBV28,TRBJ2-7,ASSLSRERGVPFYEQY
TRBV5-1,TRBJ1-3,ASSTRTGGRFSGNTIY
TRBV4-3,TRBJ2-7,ASSPLAGYPSYEQY
TRBV5-4,TRBJ2-2,ASRNGLAVTGELF
TRBV4-2,TRBJ2-1,ASSPAGLAGKQF
TRBV9,TRBJ1-4,ASSTRGRTTNEKLF
TRBV14,TRBJ2-3,ASSPRSRGGATDTQY
TRBV5-1,TRBJ1-2,ASSLVEGGGYT
TRBV19,TRBJ2-7,ASRGQTYEQY
TRBV21-1,TRBJ1-2,ASSSSGQAWVGYGYT
TRBV6-1,TRBJ2-1,ASSETSGGFRDEQF
TRBV14,TRBJ2-2,ASSHKIVSGELF
TRBV4-1,TRBJ2-7,ASSQDLEYEQY
TRBV6-4,TRBJ1-4,ASRGNEKLF
TRBV12-5,TRBJ1-5,ATTKGGTGGNQPQH
TRBV30,TRBJ1-5,AWRTGTENQPQH
TRBV27,TRBJ2-1,ASSFPFRGGLYNEQF
TRBV7-2,TRBJ1-3,ASSLGEISGNTIY
TRBV7-9,TRBJ2-3,ASSKTSGGGGTDTQY
TRBV7-2,TRBJ1-6,ASSLVLGQSPLH
TRBV4-3,TRBJ2-7,ASSQDPGGGNYEQY
TRBV7-9,TRBJ1-3,ASTGLDRSSGNTIY
TRBV14,TRBJ1-2,ASSQGSGARGYT
TRBV28,TRBJ2-6,ASSLQQRGGLFILNSGANVLT
TRBV7-9,TRBJ1-3,ASRQKGNTIY
TRBV18,TRBJ2-2,ASSPSPRDPKKVGELF
TRBV13,TRBJ1-5,ASSNDSGNQPQH
TRBV5-1,TRBJ1-2,ASSPGQGSSRERGYT
TRBV4-3,TRBJ2-3,ASSQDRTLMSYSTDTQY
TRBV4-2,TRBJ2-1,ASSQYYGTIDYNEQF
TRBV11-3,TRBJ2-2,ASSLEPRTGSTGELF